This T cell receptor beta chain appears in the sequencing data of a study of CD8 T cells in ankylosing spondylitis. Study-level results: Researchers reportedly found disease-linked clones significantly enriched in matched ankylosing spondylitis synovial fluid. It appeared that ankylosing spondylitis blood was characterized by a TCR beta motif of seven or eight highly homologous variants.

TCRdb itself ran the 5' RACE reads through MiXCR, one entry per CDR3 protein. The data show 650,000 to 800,000 distinct CDR3 sequences, with around 17% seen just once and around 19% held by the top ten. This CDR3 comprises 16 residues. The V end was cut by 1 base, the J end by 1 base, with 12 bases between. The germline gives CDR1 SGHRS, CDR2 YFSETQ. This clonotype was seen only a few times. Its target is unknown. Sequencing used blood, either unsorted or a sorted T cell fraction (not recorded which). The TCR was taken from a male donor with ankylosing spondylitis. The V gene is TRBV5-1, the J gene TRBJ2-4; TRBD2 is a possible D gene (6 bases). CDR3 sequence: CASSLISSGAKNIQYF. Written as DNA, the CDR3 is TGCGCCAGCAGCTTGATTAGCAGCGGGGCCAAAAACATTCAGTACTTC.